The 24 T cell receptor beta chains below come from one sample, sequenced in a study of human T cells and chemical hapten exposure. Time point meaning: pre-sensitization, week 0. Treatment: therapeutic diphenylcyclopropenone sensitization with weekly scalp DPC. TCRdb re-derived calls from the RACE reads in MiXCR, one entry per CDR3 protein. The sample yields some 400,000 distinct CDR3 sequences, less than 6.5% seen once. The material sequenced was whole blood, taken in connection with sensitization to the hapten diphenylcyclopropenone (DPC). These receptors were collected from a woman aged 45-65 years with alopecia areata. Some clones in this sample may be carry-over from other donors' samples.

This clonotype has more than one count but fewer than ten. V gene TRBV5-8 combines with J gene TRBJ2-3; 9 bases are shared with TRBD2. V dropped 2 bases and J dropped 5; count of bases not matched to a gene: 9. Germline V CDR1 and CDR2: SGHTS, YDEGEE. The length of the CDR3 is 16 residues. The CDR3 sequence: CASSLNGGGAGDTQYF. The CDR3 DNA follows: TGTGCCAGCAGCTTAAATGGCGGGGGGGCTGGAGATACGCAGTATTTT.

Here the CDR3 reads CASSSGLLAKNIQYF. The CDR3 DNA reads as TGTGCCAGCAGTTCGGGACTCCTAGCCAAAAACATTCAGTACTTC. This rearrangement joins TRBV12-3 or TRBV12-4 to TRBJ2-4; tentatively, D is TRBD2 (6 bases). The CDR3 extends over 15 amino acids. Deletions cut 4 bases from V and 0 bases from J, with 10 bases between.

This clonotype turned up a few times. The chain links TRBV9 to TRBJ2-7; 7 bases fit TRBD2. V trimming: 0 bases; J trimming: 5 bases; junction bases outside the gene matches: 5. CDR3 length: 14 amino acids. Germline V gives CDR1 SGDLS, CDR2 YYNGEE. The CDR3 DNA is TGTGCCAGCAGCGTAGGCGGGAGTAGCCACGAGCAGTACTTC. It translates to CASSVGGSSHEQYF. The full variable domain, with the rest looked up from reference TRBV9 and TRBJ2-7, is DSGVTQTPKHLITATGQRVTLRCSPRSGDLSVYWYQQSLDQGLQFLIQYYNGEERAKGNILERFSAQQFPDLHSELNLSSLELGDSALYFCASSVGGSSHEQYFGPGTRLTVT.

The genes are TRBV5-6 and TRBJ1-1; no definite D call. Germline CDR1 reads SGHDT; CDR2 reads YYEEEE. Between the trimmed V and J ends, which lost 4 bases and 8 bases, there was a span of 12 bases. The length of the CDR3 is 12 residues. CDR3: CASSVYTLEAFF. The CDR3 coding sequence is TGTGCCAGCAGCGTGTACACCCTAGAAGCTTTCTTT.

This clonotype occurred many times. Germline and junction disagree at one end, which may indicate a read error. The rearrangement links TRBV10-3 to TRBJ2-5; D may be TRBD1 or TRBD2 (6 bases each). The germline gives CDR1 ENHRY, CDR2 SYGVKD. This CDR3 is built from 16 residues. CDR3 protein: CASGASERGVQDTQYF. CDR3 in DNA: TGTGCCAGCGGGGCTAGCGAGAGGGGGGTCCAAGACACCCAGTACTTC.

This clonotype was counted at least ten times. The chain carries TRBV24-1 and TRBJ1-1; 10 nucleotides match TRBD1. V trimming: 5 bases; J trimming: 1 base; junction bases outside the gene matches: 6. The germline gives CDR1 KGHDR, CDR2 SFDVKD. The CDR3 loop spans 16 amino acids. CDR3 DNA: TGTGCCACCAGTGGGGGACAGGGGACAGGGAACACTGAAGCTTTCTTT. It is translated as CATSGGQGTGNTEAFF.

At least ten counts were recorded for this clonotype. The chain couples TRBV29-1 to TRBJ1-1, with a weak D call TRBD1 (6 bases). Germline V CDR1 and CDR2: SQVTM, ANQGSEA. The V gene lost 7 bases and the J gene lost 3 bases, with 12 bases spanning the gap. This CDR3 has 12 residues. The CDR3 here is CSAKGGDTEAFF. CDR3 nucleotides: TGCAGCGCCAAGGGGGGGGACACTGAAGCTTTCTTT.

At least ten counts were recorded for this clonotype. The chain couples TRBV6-2 or TRBV6-3 to TRBJ2-7; D not certain. The CDR3 length is 12 residues. Germline V gene data show CDR1 as MNHEY and CDR2 as SVGEGT. The ends were cut back, 5 bases at V and 0 bases at J, with 5 bases in the middle. The DNA of the CDR3 is TGTGCCAGCAGTGAGGCCTCCTACGAGCAGTACTTC. This translates into CASSEASYEQYF.

V usage is TRBV7-2 and J usage is TRBJ1-1, with unresolved D. The germline V gene encodes CDR1 SGHTA and CDR2 FQGNSA. The ends were cut back, 0 bases at V and 2 bases at J, with 13 bases in the middle. This CDR3 is built from 16 residues. The CDR3 region is CASSLAARTFNTEAFF. As DNA, the CDR3 is TGTGCCAGCAGCTTAGCAGCGCGGACCTTTAACACTGAAGCTTTCTTT.

This chain links TRBV27 with TRBJ1-1, with 7 bases lining up with TRBD1. Germline assignment: CDR1 MNHEY and CDR2 SMNVEV (reference sequence). After removal of 7 bases from V and 3 bases from J, the junction contained 8 bases not matched to a gene. The CDR3 sequence is 14 residues long. The chain's CDR3 is CASTGQVGDTEAFF. CDR3 DNA: TGTGCCAGCACTGGACAGGTCGGGGACACTGAAGCTTTCTTT.

This clonotype was seen many times. This rearrangement joins TRBV6-5 to TRBJ2-5; a weak D match, TRBD1 (6 bases). The CDR3 length is 14 residues. Trimming took off 2 bases at V and 2 bases at J, with 9 bases between the two ends. CDR1 and CDR2 from the germline V gene are MNHEY and SVGAGI. The CDR3 region is CASSYMRGQETQYF. CDR3 DNA sequence: TGTGCCAGCAGTTACATGAGGGGGCAAGAGACCCAGTACTTC.

This clonotype has just a few counts. The chain employs TRBV10-3 and TRBJ2-1; 7 bases fit TRBD1. Germline V gives CDR1 ENHRY, CDR2 SYGVKD. The trim removed 2 bases at V and 4 bases at J, leaving 5 bases unmatched. CDR3 length: 15 residues. Here the CDR3 reads CAISESAGGYNEQFF. The CDR3, as DNA: TGTGCCATCAGTGAGAGCGCAGGGGGTTACAATGAGCAGTTCTTC.

Many counts were recorded for this clonotype. The chain couples TRBV5-6 to TRBJ2-1, with TRBD2 matching 7 bases. The V and J ends lost 1 base and 6 bases, in that order; junction bases with no gene match: 4. Germline V lookup: CDR1 SGHDT, CDR2 YYEEEE. CDR3 length: 14 residues. CDR3 loop: CASSLTSASNEQFF. The CDR3 nucleotides read TGTGCCAGCAGCTTGACTAGCGCCTCCAATGAGCAGTTCTTC.

This clonotype was seen at least ten times. The chain joins TRBV10-3 to TRBJ2-5, with a weak D call TRBD1 (6 bases). Trimming took off 6 bases at V and 0 bases at J, with 11 bases between the two ends. The CDR3 contains 14 residues. Germline CDR1 ENHRY, CDR2 SYGVKD. CDR3 sequence (DNA): TGTGCCATCAGCGAGGACAGCAACCAAGAGACCCAGTACTTC. This gives the protein CAISEDSNQETQYF.

This clonotype was counted ten times or more. The chain combines TRBV18 with TRBJ2-6; 7 positions agree with TRBD1. V lost 5 bases, J lost 1 base, and 5 bases stayed unmatched. This CDR3 region has 16 residues. Looked up from germline, CDR1 is KGHSH and CDR2 is LQKENI. The CDR3: CASSFKQGSGANVLTF. Written as DNA, the CDR3 is TGTGCCAGCTCATTTAAACAGGGGTCTGGGGCCAACGTCCTGACTTTC.

This clonotype was recorded at least ten times. The V gene is TRBV7-2, the J gene TRBJ2-1, with D perhaps given as TRBD1 or TRBD2 (6 bases each). V was shortened by 2 bases and J by 6 bases, with 14 bases between the two germline ends. Per germline, CDR1 SGHTA and CDR2 FQGNSA. The CDR3 spans 15 residues. CDR3 residues: CASSLSGAFFNEQFF. Written as DNA, the CDR3 is TGTGCCAGCAGCTTATCGGGGGCGTTTTTCAATGAGCAGTTCTTC.

This clonotype was detected many times. The chain recombines TRBV6-5 with TRBJ1-1; 7 bases match TRBD1. The trim removed 7 bases at V and 7 bases at J, leaving 15 bases unmatched. From germline, CDR1 is MNHEY and CDR2 SVGAGI. The CDR3 totals 15 residues. The CDR3 sequence: CASTRDSGTSNEAFF. Here the CDR3 DNA reads TGTGCCAGCACCAGGGACAGTGGTACCTCTAATGAAGCTTTCTTT.

This clonotype was counted many times. The chain links TRBV28 to TRBJ2-1; 8 nucleotides agree with TRBD1. CDR3 length: 13 residues. The V and J ends lost 3 bases and 12 bases, in that order; junction bases with no gene match: 7. CDR1 and CDR2 from the germline V gene are MDHEN and SYDVKM. The CDR3 DNA follows: TGTGCCAGCAGTTTCCCGGACAGGGAAGGGCAGTTCTTC. Translating gives CASSFPDREGQFF.

This chain links TRBV4-2 with TRBJ1-1; tentative D call: TRBD1 (5 bases). The germline gives CDR1 LGHNA, CDR2 YNFKEQ. The CDR3 spans 13 residues. V dropped 4 bases and J dropped 5 bases, with 11 bases sitting between them. The CDR3 is CASSPTGRTEAFF. Written as DNA, the CDR3 is TGTGCCAGCAGCCCAACGGGGCGGACTGAAGCTTTCTTT.

This clonotype appeared many times. The V and J genes are TRBV3-1 and TRBJ1-4, with a tentative D call TRBD1 (6 bases). V was pared by 0 bases and J by 8 bases, with 16 bases between. This CDR3 has 16 amino acids. Germline CDR1 LGHDT, CDR2 YNNKEL (reference sequence). The CDR3, as DNA: TGTGCCAGCAGCCAAGATTTCAGGGGATTGAGCGAAAAACTGTTTTTT. Amino acid sequence: CASSQDFRGLSEKLFF.

This clonotype has only one observation. This sequence joins TRBV2 and TRBJ2-1, with 13 bases fitting TRBD2. This CDR3 is 16 amino acids long. The ends lost 6 bases at V and 3 bases at J; junction bases unmatched: 5. Germline-derived CDR1 and CDR2 are SNHLY and FYNNEI. The DNA of the CDR3 is TGTGCCAGCAGGATTAGGACTAGCGGGAGCTACAATGAGCAGTTCTTC. It yields the protein CASRIRTSGSYNEQFF. The full variable domain, rest sourced from reference TRBV2 and TRBJ2-1, is EPEVTQTPSHQVTQMGQEVILRCVPISNHLYFYWYRQILGQKVEFLVSFYNNEISEKSEIFDDQFSVERPDGSNFTLKIRSTKLEDSAMYFCASRIRTSGSYNEQFFGPGTRLTVL.

The chain is built from TRBV20-1 and TRBJ2-6; 9 bases fit TRBD1. Germline loops: CDR1 DFQATT, CDR2 SNEGSKA (reference sequence). With 3 bases clipped from V and 0 bases from J, the junction kept 12 bases outside the gene matches. The CDR3 runs 19 residues. The CDR3 coding sequence is TGCAGTGCTAGTGCCTCGGTTGGGACAGGGCTCTCTGGGGCCAACGTCCTGACTTTC. Its translation is CSASASVGTGLSGANVLTF.

Many counts were recorded for this clonotype. The CDR3 sequence: CASSLGGTGANVLTF. In nucleotides, the CDR3 is TGTGCCAGCAGTTTAGGAGGGACTGGGGCCAACGTCCTGACTTTC. The chain uses TRBV28 and TRBJ2-6; TRBD2 might be the D (6 bases). Trimming cost V 2 bases and J 2 bases, with 7 bases left between them. The CDR3 is 15 residues long. The germline V gene encodes CDR1 MDHEN and CDR2 SYDVKM. Looking up the rest from reference TRBV28 and TRBJ2-6 gives the full variable domain: DVKVTQSSRYLVKRTGEKVFLECVQDMDHENMFWYRQDPGLGLRLIYFSYDVKMKEKGDIPEGYSVSREKKERFSLILESASTNQTSMYLCASSLGGTGANVLTFGAGSRLTVL.

This clonotype was observed a few times. The chain combines TRBV12-3 or TRBV12-4 with TRBJ2-1; no clear D. This CDR3 has 16 amino acids. The V and J ends lost 3 bases and 4 bases respectively, with 16 bases between them. The CDR3 DNA follows: TGTGCCAGCAGTTTTATTAGGGCAGTACAGTACAATGAGCAGTTCTTC. It yields the protein CASSFIRAVQYNEQFF.